The 21 T cell receptor beta chains below were found in one sample sequenced in a study of cytomegalovirus exposure and HLA in healthy donors. The PCR made use of 60 Vbeta and 13 Jbeta primers. Measured with immunoSEQ multiplex PCR; TCRdb has only the in-frame clones, and not every one. In the table there are 35,000 to 50,000 clones, 63% of which are singletons. Sequencing was performed on PBMCs. The receptors were sampled from a man aged 55 to 70 in good health and CMV-seropositive.

This chain uses TRBV5-1 with TRBJ2-4, with D unresolved. Trimming removed 0 bases at V and 0 bases at J, with 10 bases between. In germline, CDR1 is SGHRS, CDR2 YFSETQ. The CDR3 is 16 residues long. CDR3 bases: TGCGCCAGCAGCTTGGTGGGCCCCTCAGCCAAAAACATTCAGTACTTC. Its protein is CASSLVGPSAKNIQYF.

The V call is TRBV19, the J call TRBJ1-1; 9 bases line up with TRBD1. Germline CDR1 and CDR2: LNHDA and SQIVND (reference sequence). CDR3 length equals 13 residues. With V trimmed by 10 bases and J by 4 bases, 7 bases remained unmatched. CDR3 in DNA: TGTGCCACCGAGGACAGGGGAGGCACTGAAGCTTTCTTT. This gives the protein CATEDRGGTEAFF.

This rearrangement joins TRBV19 to TRBJ1-2, with D maybe TRBD1 (5 bases). Trimming left V 6 bases short and J 6 bases short, with 11 bases between. This CDR3 has 12 residues. Germline values: CDR1 LNHDA, CDR2 SQIVND (reference sequence). CDR3 in DNA: TGTGCCAGTAGCTATCTCAGGGATGGCTACACCTTC. It encodes CASSYLRDGYTF.

The V call is TRBV28, the J call TRBJ1-5, with 8 bases lining up with TRBD1. The length of the CDR3 is 15 residues. Germline CDR1 and CDR2: MDHEN and SYDVKM. The junction had 5 bases not matched to a gene; V was cut back by 6 bases and J by 1 base. CDR3: CASSLQGASNQPQHF. In DNA, the CDR3 is TGTGCCAGCAGCCTCCAGGGGGCGAGCAATCAGCCCCAGCATTTT.

The chain combines TRBV18 with TRBJ1-1; 8 bases map to TRBD1. V dropped 3 bases and J dropped 10; count of bases not matched to a gene: 4. The CDR3 has 12 residues. Germline loops: CDR1 KGHSH, CDR2 LQKENI. The CDR3 reads CASSPPTGAAFF. CDR3 DNA: TGTGCCAGCTCACCCCCGACAGGGGCAGCTTTCTTT.

The rearrangement links TRBV30 to TRBJ1-6; a possible D gene is TRBD1 (5 bases). In germline, CDR1 is GTSNPN, CDR2 SVGIG (reference sequence). This CDR3 comprises 12 residues. V was clipped by 4 bases and J by 15 bases, with 16 bases between them. The CDR3 sequence: CAWTWEGLDLHF. The CDR3 nucleotides read TGTGCCTGGACCTGGGAGGGGTTGGACCTCCACTTT.

The gene calls are TRBV7-9 and TRBJ2-2; unclear D gene. The V end was cut by 3 bases, the J end by 3 bases, with 5 bases between. The germline CDR1 and CDR2 sequences are SEHNR and FQNEAQ (reference sequence). CDR3 length: 13 residues. The CDR3 protein is CASSFPYTGELFF. Written as DNA, the CDR3 is TGTGCCAGCAGCTTTCCGTACACCGGGGAGCTGTTTTTT.

The chain employs TRBV30 and TRBJ1-1, with D possibly being TRBD1 (5 bases). The CDR3 consists of 18 residues. CDR1 and CDR2 (germline): GTSNPN, SVGIG (reference sequence). With 3 bases removed from V and 7 bases from J, the gap between germline ends came to 30 bases. CDR3 in amino acids: CAWSPLRTFASGPREAFF. The CDR3 DNA follows: TGTGCCTGGAGCCCACTACGGACATTTGCTTCCGGACCCCGTGAAGCTTTCTTT. Full variable domain (outside the CDR3, taken from reference TRBV30 and TRBJ1-1): SQTIHQWPATLVQPVGSPLSLECTVEGTSNPNLYWYRQAAGRGLQLLFYSVGIGQISSEVPQNLSASRPQDRQFILSSKKLLLSDSGFYLCAWSPLRTFASGPREAFFGQGTRLTVV.

The chain is built from TRBV11-2 and TRBJ1-2; 7 bases are shared with TRBD1. The CDR3 has 14 amino acids. Germline CDR1 reads SGHAT; CDR2 reads FQNNGV. The J segment lost 8 bases and the V segment lost 5 bases, leaving 11 bases of the junction unmatched. CDR3 sequence reads: CASSRRQGQVGYTF. The CDR3, as DNA: TGTGCCAGCAGCCGCCGACAGGGACAAGTGGGCTACACCTTC.

The CDR3 DNA is TGCGCCAGCAGCTCGGCAGGGGGCGCGGTTTCCGAGCAGTACTTC. It yields the protein CASSSAGGAVSEQYF. The J gene is TRBJ2-7, the V gene TRBV5-1; 8 positions match TRBD1. Unmatched junction bases numbered 11, after V lost 3 bases and J lost 6 bases. The germline V gene encodes CDR1 SGHRS and CDR2 YFSETQ. CDR3 length: 15 residues.

The rearrangement uses TRBV30 and TRBJ2-1, with 8 bases lining up with TRBD2. CDR1 and CDR2 from the germline V gene are GTSNPN and SVGIG (reference sequence). The CDR3 has 14 amino acids. V shed 4 bases, J shed 7 bases, and the junction held 9 bases outside the gene matches. Here the CDR3 reads CAWNLAGGWNEQFF. The CDR3 DNA reads TGTGCCTGGAATCTAGCGGGTGGGTGGAATGAGCAGTTCTTC. Together with reference TRBV30 and TRBJ2-1, the CDR3 gives the full variable domain: SQTIHQWPATLVQPVGSPLSLECTVEGTSNPNLYWYRQAAGRGLQLLFYSVGIGQISSEVPQNLSASRPQDRQFILSSKKLLLSDSGFYLCAWNLAGGWNEQFFGPGTRLTVL.

This chain uses TRBV7-6 with TRBJ2-1, with 9 bases that match TRBD2. With V trimmed by 1 base and J by 3 bases, 13 bases remained unmatched. Looked up from germline, CDR1 is SGHVS and CDR2 is FNYEAQ. The CDR3 extends over 19 amino acids. The chain's CDR3 is CASSLEVIEAGGYYNEQFF. Here the CDR3 DNA reads TGTGCCAGCAGCTTAGAGGTGATTGAGGCGGGAGGGTACTACAATGAGCAGTTCTTC.

The chain employs TRBV5-4 and TRBJ2-2; D may be TRBD1 (5 bases). This CDR3 has 14 amino acids. Trimming left V 3 bases short and J 1 base short, with 7 bases between. CDR1 SGHNT and CDR2 YYREEE come from the germline V gene (reference sequence). The CDR3 coding sequence is TGTGCCAGCAGCTCTACAGGGAACACCGGGGAGCTGTTTTTT. Amino acid sequence: CASSSTGNTGELFF.

The chain combines TRBV7-9 with TRBJ2-1; D is possibly TRBD2 (6 bases). CDR1 is SEHNR, CDR2 FQNEAQ, per germline (reference sequence). This CDR3 spans 18 amino acids. Trimming stripped 5 bases from V and 6 bases from J, with 26 bases between. CDR3 in DNA: TGTGCCAGCAGCCCGCTGATCAGGCTAGCGAAGGATGGCAATGAGCAGTTCTTC. Residues: CASSPLIRLAKDGNEQFF.

The chain has TRBV19 and TRBJ1-2, with D possibly being TRBD1 (5 bases). Trimming removed 7 bases from V and 5 bases from J, with 20 bases in between. This CDR3 comprises 15 residues. Germline-derived CDR1 and CDR2 are LNHDA and SQIVND (reference sequence). The CDR3 DNA sequence: TGTGCCAGTACCGATAGCCCCTGGGAGGGGTATGGCTACACCTTC. Amino acid sequence: CASTDSPWEGYGYTF.

The rearrangement links TRBV13 to TRBJ2-1; D is possibly TRBD1 (7 bases). CDR1 is PRHDT, CDR2 FYEKMQ, per germline (reference sequence). This CDR3 has 18 residues. Trimming took off 2 bases at V and 7 bases at J, with 24 bases between the two ends. The CDR3 here is CASSLRGARGGYENEQFF. CDR3 nucleotide sequence: TGTGCCAGCAGCTTAAGGGGGGCTAGAGGGGGCTACGAAAATGAGCAGTTCTTC.

CDR3 sequence (DNA): TGTGCCAGCAGCGCCTACAGGGGAAAAGAGACCCAGTACTTC. It is translated as CASSAYRGKETQYF. The chain joins TRBV2 to TRBJ2-5; 7 positions agree with TRBD1. This CDR3 is built from 14 residues. Germline V lookup: CDR1 SNHLY, CDR2 FYNNEI. V gave up 6 bases and J gave up 3 bases; unmatched junction bases: 7.

The chain uses TRBV6-1 and TRBJ2-7; TRBD2 is a possible D gene (5 bases). Trimming cost V 6 bases and J 4 bases, with 16 bases left between them. This CDR3 spans 14 amino acids. Germline loops: CDR1 MNHNS, CDR2 SASEGT. In nucleotides, the CDR3 is TGTGCCAGCAGGAAGGCGGGCAGGACGTACGAGCAGTACTTC. It specifies CASRKAGRTYEQYF.

In this sample, this clone turned up many times. The chain joins TRBV7-9 to TRBJ2-1, with 12 bases lining up with TRBD2. Germline V gene lookup returns CDR1 SEHNR and CDR2 FQNEAQ (reference sequence). V was clipped by 5 bases and J by 1 base; unmatched bases: 12. The CDR3 spans 19 residues. The DNA of the CDR3 is TGTGCCAGCAGCCCCCAAACTAGCGGGAGGCTCGATTCCTACAATGAGCAGTTCTTC. It is translated as CASSPQTSGRLDSYNEQFF.

This clone was counted a few times. The chain uses TRBV28 and TRBJ2-3, with D maybe TRBD2 (6 bases). Germline assignment: CDR1 MDHEN and CDR2 SYDVKM. The CDR3 loop spans 16 amino acids. V was clipped by 5 bases and J by 3 bases, with 18 bases between them. CDR3 sequence (DNA): TGTGCCAGCAGTGGTCAGCCGGGACTTAGAACAGATACGCAGTATTTT. Its protein product is CASSGQPGLRTDTQYF.

The V call is TRBV7-3, the J call TRBJ2-1, with TRBD2 matching 9 bases. After removal of 5 bases from V and 5 bases from J, the junction contained 4 bases not matched to a gene. Germline values: CDR1 SGHTA, CDR2 FQGTGA. The length of the CDR3 is 14 residues. CDR3 loop: CASSTGLANNEQFF. CDR3 nucleotide sequence: TGTGCCAGCAGCACGGGACTAGCCAACAATGAGCAGTTCTTC. The full variable domain, rest sourced from reference TRBV7-3 and TRBJ2-1, is GAGVSQTPSNKVTEKGKYVELRCDPISGHTALYWYRQSLGQGPEFLIYFQGTGAADDSGLPNDRFFAVRPEGSVSTLKIQRTERGDSAVYLCASSTGLANNEQFFGPGTRLTVL.